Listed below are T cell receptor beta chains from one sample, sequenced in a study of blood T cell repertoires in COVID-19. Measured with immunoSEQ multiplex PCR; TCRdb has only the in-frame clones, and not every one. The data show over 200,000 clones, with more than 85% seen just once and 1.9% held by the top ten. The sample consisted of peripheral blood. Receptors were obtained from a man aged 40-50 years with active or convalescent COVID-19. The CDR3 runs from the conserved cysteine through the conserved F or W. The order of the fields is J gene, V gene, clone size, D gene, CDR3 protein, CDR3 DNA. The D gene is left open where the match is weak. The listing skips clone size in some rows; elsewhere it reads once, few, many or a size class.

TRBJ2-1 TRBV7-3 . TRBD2 CASSLQGTSNEQFF TGTGCCAGCAGCTTACAGGGGACTAGCAATGAGCAGTTCTTC
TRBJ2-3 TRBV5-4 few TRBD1 CASSSGTGADTQYF TGTGCCAGCAGCTCCGGGACAGGGGCAGATACGCAGTATTTT
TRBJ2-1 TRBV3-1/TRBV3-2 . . CASSRGDNEQFF TGTGCCAGCAGCCGGGGCGACAATGAGCAGTTCTTC
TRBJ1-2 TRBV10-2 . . CASSEGGAGYTF TGCGCCAGCAGTGAGGGGGGGGCTGGCTACACCTTC
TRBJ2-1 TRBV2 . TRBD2 CASKGTSMYNEQFF TGTGCCAGCAAGGGGACTAGCATGTACAATGAGCAGTTCTTC
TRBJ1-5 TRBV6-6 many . CASSYDRSGVQPQHF TGTGCCAGCAGTTACGACAGGTCGGGTGTTCAGCCCCAGCATTTT
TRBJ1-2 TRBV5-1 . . CASSLGLITSTNYGYTF TGCGCCAGCAGCTTGGGACTGATTACCTCTACTAACTATGGCTACACCTTC
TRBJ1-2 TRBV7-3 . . CANSLGPSYGYTF TGTGCCAACAGCTTAGGCCCCAGCTATGGCTACACCTTC
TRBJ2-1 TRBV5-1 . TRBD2 CASSLGAGGPSGEQFF TGCGCCAGCAGCTTAGGAGCGGGAGGGCCCTCCGGTGAGCAGTTCTTC
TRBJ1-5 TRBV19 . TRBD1 CASNAFGQGAVRPQHF TGTGCCAGTAACGCCTTCGGACAGGGGGCGGTTAGGCCCCAGCATTTT
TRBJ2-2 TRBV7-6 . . CASSLDGSSSGELFF TGTGCCAGCAGCTTAGACGGGAGCTCGTCCGGGGAGCTGTTTTTT
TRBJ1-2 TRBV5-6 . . CASSLTAHGYTF TGTGCCAGCAGCTTGACAGCCCACGGCTACACCTTC
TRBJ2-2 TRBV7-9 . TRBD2 CASRAPAGGPSGELFF TGTGCCAGCAGGGCCCCAGCGGGAGGGCCGAGCGGGGAGCTGTTTTTT
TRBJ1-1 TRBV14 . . CASSQDRGGEAFF TGTGCCAGCAGCCAAGATAGGGGTGGTGAAGCTTTCTTT
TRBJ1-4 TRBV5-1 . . CASSIGVSNEKLFF TGCGCCAGCAGCATCGGGGTATCTAATGAAAAACTGTTTTTT
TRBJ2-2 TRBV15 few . CATRQDPRNGELFF TGTGCCACCCGACAGGACCCACGGAACGGGGAGCTGTTTTTT
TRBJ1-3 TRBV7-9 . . CASSALMTAPSGNTIYF TGTGCCAGCAGCGCACTAATGACAGCTCCCTCTGGAAACACCATATATTTT
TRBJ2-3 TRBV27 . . CASSSYTDTQYF TGTGCCAGCAGTTCGTACACAGATACGCAGTATTTT
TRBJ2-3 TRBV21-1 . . CASSTPRRLAGFTDTQYF TGTGCCAGCAGCACCCCCCGCCGACTAGCGGGGTTCACAGATACGCAGTATTTT
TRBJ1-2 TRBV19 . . CASSGQNYGYTF TGTGCCAGTAGTGGACAGAACTATGGCTACACCTTC
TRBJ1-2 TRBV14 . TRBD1 CASSPLGQSFNYGYTF TGTGCCAGCAGCCCGTTGGGACAGTCCTTTAACTATGGCTACACCTTC
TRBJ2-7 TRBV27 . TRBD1 CASSYGQGLPYEQYF TGTGCCAGCAGTTATGGACAGGGTCTACCCTACGAGCAGTACTTC
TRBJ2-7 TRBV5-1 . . CASSLARNEQYF TGCGCCAGCAGCTTGGCCAGGAATGAGCAGTACTTC
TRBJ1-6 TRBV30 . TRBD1 CAGSGGTGITPYNSPLHF TGTGCCGGAAGCGGAGGGACAGGGATAACCCCGTATAATTCACCCCTCCACTTT
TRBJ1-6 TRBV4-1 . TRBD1 CASSQWPRDRGRLGSPLHF TGCGCCAGCAGCCAGTGGCCCCGGGACAGGGGGCGCTTGGGTTCACCCCTCCACTTT
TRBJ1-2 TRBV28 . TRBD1 CASKGDRANNGYTF TGTGCCAGCAAGGGGGACAGGGCTAACAATGGCTACACCTTC
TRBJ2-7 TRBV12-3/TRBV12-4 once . CASSLEGFYEQYF TGTGCCAGCAGTTTGGAGGGTTTCTACGAGCAGTACTTC
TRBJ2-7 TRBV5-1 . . CASSFGTTDGHEQYF TGCGCCAGCAGCTTCGGGACAACGGACGGGCACGAGCAGTACTTC
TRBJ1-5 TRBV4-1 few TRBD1 CASSRENRGHQPQHF TGCGCCAGCAGCCGAGAGAACAGGGGGCATCAGCCCCAGCATTTT
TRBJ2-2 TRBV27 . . CASSFLNTGELFF TGTGCCAGCAGTTTCCTGAACACCGGGGAGCTGTTTTTT
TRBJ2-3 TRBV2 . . CASRATADTDTQYF TGTGCCAGCAGGGCGACAGCAGACACAGATACGCAGTATTTT
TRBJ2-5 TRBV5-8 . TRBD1 CASSSRDRGETQYF TGTGCCAGCAGCTCCCGGGACAGGGGAGAGACCCAGTACTTC
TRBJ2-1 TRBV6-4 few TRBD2 CASSEREYNEQFF TGTGCCAGCAGTGAGCGGGAGTACAATGAGCAGTTCTTC
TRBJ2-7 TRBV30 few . CAWGKSTGGGQYF TGTGCCTGGGGGAAATCAACAGGTGGTGGGCAGTACTTC
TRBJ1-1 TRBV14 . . CATGQTTYTEAFF TGTGCCACCGGACAGACCACCTACACTGAAGCTTTCTTT
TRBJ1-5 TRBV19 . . CASSPGQSNQPQHF TGTGCCAGCTCACCCGGACAGAGCAATCAGCCCCAGCATTTT
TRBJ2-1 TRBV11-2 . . CASSLVGTDYNEQFF TGTGCCAGCAGCTTAGTAGGAACAGACTACAATGAGCAGTTCTTC
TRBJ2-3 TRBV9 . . CASSVRGQGWADTQYF TGTGCCAGCAGCGTAAGGGGTCAGGGTTGGGCAGATACGCAGTATTTT
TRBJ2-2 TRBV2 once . CASSEEGSGNTGELFF TGTGCCAGCAGTGAAGAGGGTAGCGGGAACACCGGGGAGCTGTTTTTT